This TCR beta chain originates from a study of PD-L1 blockade in urothelial cancer (dated by TCRdb to 2016 to 2017). About the investigation overall: Every patient began therapy in 2014 and was given atezolizumab 1,200 mg intravenously every 3 weeks. Pretreatment tumor samples and matched peripheral blood, collected serially before and after atezolizumab treatment, underwent TCR sequencing. In the same patients, whole exome sequencing and RNA sequencing of pretreatment tumors were performed in addition to TCR sequencing. Durable clinical benefit meant progression-free survival longer than 6 months, and TCR features were also tested against progression-free and overall survival. Blood samples were analyzed at 3 weeks after treatment start (second dose) and at 6 weeks after treatment start. An ECOG performance status of 0 or 1 was recorded for the patients, and 0 to 3 prior chemotherapy regimens had been received by the patients. Durable clinical benefit was achieved by nine patients but not by the remaining 20. Pretreatment blood TCR-seq was available for nearly 30 patients, at least one posttreatment blood collection was obtained for some 24 patients, and tumor TCR-seq was available for some 24 patients. The study, an exploratory multi-omic analysis, examined somatic, immune and clinical correlates of response to PD-L1 blockade with atezolizumab in urothelial cancer. A median of around 150,000 T cells and approximately 86,000 unique TCRs was obtained from blood samples, and a median clonality of around 0.072 was observed. About nine tenths of the roughly 29 patients were identified as males with urothelial cancer of bladder origin, and a prior smoking history was reported by 18 of 29 patients. Overall study results and their limits: Because the sample size was small (n of about 30) and many exploratory analyses were performed, the results are intended to be hypothesis-generating. Greater expansion of tumor-associated TCR clones in peripheral blood 3 weeks after the start of treatment was observed in patients with durable benefit (n of about 21, p = 0.022). Improved progression-free and overall survival was associated with having pretreatment peripheral blood TCR clonality below the median.

From a lookup of the germline V gene, CDR1 and CDR2 are SGDLS and YYNGEE. Including cysteine and phenylalanine, the CDR3 has 15 amino acids. Kept here is only the CDR3 DNA, which spans 45 bases and is read in frame from base 1. Between the V and J ends, shortened by 3 bases and 7 bases respectively, the junction contains 19 bases. This clone was picked up a small number of times. Its antigen has not been determined. The sample holds no much larger clone one base away, and base qualities are not on file. Each PCR received spiked-in synthetic TCR analog templates so that absolute template abundance could be estimated from read counts. TCRbeta CDR3 regions were amplified from genomic DNA with bias-controlled V and J gene primers using the immunoSEQ assay. Sequencing of rearranged TCRbeta segments was performed at approximately 20X coverage. The study's own analysis went as follows. Clustering was used to correct sequencing errors, and CDR3s were annotated against IMGT so that V, D and J genes could be assigned. Only productive TCRbeta rearrangements were used in downstream analyses, excluding out-of-frame or stop-codon sequences. Clonality was computed as one minus Shannon entropy normalized by the log of the number of unique productive sequences. Fisher's exact test with Benjamini-Hochberg correction, using a cutoff of adjusted p below 0.01, was how clones that differed between time points or between blood and tumor were identified. TCRdb limited this immuneACCESS table to in-frame rearrangements with V and J called. A share of clones is missing; checked studies link under half to unresolved V genes, and the rest is unexplained. From that table come the V and J calls and clone size; the DNA was used to work out D and trimming. The table for this sample lists about 82,000 clones; 75% to 90% of them were counted only once. In total, the top ten clones hold roughly 5.2% of the sample.

A cohort of some 29 patients with locally advanced or metastatic urothelial carcinoma, treated at Memorial Sloan Kettering on a trial protocol, was included. Peripheral blood mononuclear cells were collected pretreatment and during treatment, at between 1 and 8 total time points per patient. The Qiagen DNeasy Blood extraction kit was used to purify genomic DNA from total PBMCs and from tumor samples. PBMCs were collected pretreatment and during treatment and were isolated and stored as previously described. The sample in question was PBMCs, obtained around atezolizumab (anti-PD-L1) treatment. The TCR was taken from a woman aged 70 to 79 with urothelial cancer. The chain is assembled from TRBV9 and TRBJ1-2; TRBD1 could be the D gene, as 5 bases match. The DNA sequence is given as TGTGCCAGCAGCGCGCGGAGGACGCCGGGGGGTGGCTACACCTTC. Its amino acids are CASSARRTPGGGYTF.